This record concerns one T cell receptor beta chain sequence. With 3 bases removed from V and 9 bases from J, the gap between germline ends came to 20 bases. Germline CDR1 KGHSH, CDR2 LQKENI. The CDR3 has 15 amino acids. The data were taken from a study of blood T cell repertoires in COVID-19. Across the study: The analysed material was cDNA or gDNA that came from T cells, B-cell-depleted T cells, or PBMCs.

Per the study methods: From reference gene primer amplification, estimates of nucleated cell counts were derived. Sequencing was performed with immunoSEQ multiplex PCR; in TCRdb, only in-frame clones are kept and a portion is missing. V, J and clone size are those of that table, while D and trimming were read from the DNA. The table lists under 200,000 clones, more than 75% of them singletons. The receptor was isolated from a man aged 18 to 30 with acute or convalescent COVID-19. This chain joins TRBV18 and TRBJ1-1; no clear D. Specimen: peripheral blood. CDR3 in amino acids: CASSPHDSTTSKAFF. In DNA, the CDR3 is TGTGCCAGCTCACCCCATGACTCGACAACTAGCAAAGCTTTCTTT.